These 30 T cell receptor beta chains were all obtained from the same sample, sequenced in a study of blood T cell repertoires in COVID-19 (dated by TCRdb to 2019 to 2021). To prepare the library, the immunoSEQ multiplex PCR assay was applied. The table comes from immuneACCESS by way of TCRdb, which keeps in-frame sequences with V and J called. Part of the clones is missing from these tables; in studies checked, under half for an unresolved V gene and the rest for unknown reasons. This sample gives some 280,000 clones in total; about nine tenths of them show up just once. The leading ten clones occupy about 0.94% of the sample. Sequencing was done on a sample of peripheral blood. These TCRs come from a woman in her thirties or forties who had recovered from COVID-19.

The chain uses TRBV3-1 (or the pseudogene TRBV3-2) and TRBJ2-7, with 7 nucleotides matching TRBD2. The ends lost 1 base at V and 4 bases at J; junction bases unmatched: 4. CDR3 length: 14 residues. CDR1 and CDR2 from the germline V gene are LGHDT and YNNKEL (reference sequence). The DNA of the CDR3 is TGTGCCAGCAGCCAAGTCGGAGCGGGGTACGAGCAGTACTTC. Translating it yields CASSQVGAGYEQYF.

This sequence joins TRBV7-9 and TRBJ1-1, with D perhaps TRBD1 (6 bases). Germline CDR1 is SEHNR and CDR2 is FQNEAQ (reference sequence). The CDR3 totals 15 residues. Trimming stripped 2 bases from V and 3 bases from J, with 13 bases between. Here the CDR3 reads CASSLSAYRDTEAFF. In DNA, the CDR3 is TGTGCCAGCAGCTTATCTGCCTACAGGGACACTGAAGCTTTCTTT. The full variable domain, in which reference TRBV7-9 and TRBJ1-1 provide the parts outside the CDR3, is DTGVSQNPRHKITKRGQNVTFRCDPISEHNRLYWYRQTLGQGPEFLTYFQNEAQLEKSRLLSDRFSAERPKGSFSTLEIQRTEQGDSAMYLCASSLSAYRDTEAFFGQGTRLTVV.

This chain links TRBV28 with TRBJ2-5; 8 bases match TRBD2. This CDR3 comprises 18 residues. J gave up 0 bases and V 2 bases, and 11 bases lay outside the gene matches. The V gene's germline CDR1 is MDHEN and CDR2 SYDVKM. In nucleotides, the CDR3 is TGTGCCAGCAGTTTAGTCGAACCGGGACTAGAGTACCAAGAGACCCAGTACTTC. Amino acid sequence: CASSLVEPGLEYQETQYF.

The genes are TRBV9 and TRBJ2-3, with D maybe TRBD2 (5 bases). The CDR3 contains 15 residues. Per the germline V gene, CDR1 is SGDLS and CDR2 is YYNGEE. Trimming pared 0 bases from V and 2 bases from J, leaving 10 bases between. The CDR3 DNA is TGTGCCAGCAGCGTAGGAGGTAGCGCCACAGATACGCAGTATTTT. This codes for CASSVGGSATDTQYF.

The genes are TRBV12-3 or TRBV12-4 and TRBJ1-5; no reliable D call. CDR3 size: 12 residues. V was clipped by 5 bases and J by 3 bases, with 5 bases between them. The CDR3 is CASSGHNQPQHF. CDR3 nucleotide sequence: TGTGCCAGCAGTGGCCACAATCAGCCCCAGCATTTT.

V gene TRBV29-1 combines with J gene TRBJ1-2; TRBD1 is a possible D gene (6 bases). The CDR3 length is 17 residues. The germline V and J ends were trimmed by 0 bases and 2 bases, with 19 bases remaining between them. Per germline, CDR1 SQVTM and CDR2 ANQGSEA. The CDR3 protein is CSVEERPHRGANYGYTF. The CDR3 bases are TGCAGCGTTGAAGAGCGTCCCCATCGGGGGGCCAACTATGGCTACACCTTC.

The CDR3 protein is CATAHGSSYEQYF. CDR3 nucleotide sequence: TGTGCCACCGCCCATGGGAGCTCCTACGAGCAGTACTTC. The chain combines TRBV27 with TRBJ2-7; D perhaps matches TRBD2 (5 bases). CDR3 length: 13 residues. Trimming left V 10 bases short and J 0 bases short, with 13 bases between. From germline, CDR1 is MNHEY and CDR2 SMNVEV (reference sequence).

The chain carries TRBV14 and TRBJ2-7; 12 bases are shared with TRBD1. Germline CDR1 SGHDN, CDR2 FVKESK. With V trimmed by 0 bases and J by 5 bases, 5 bases remained unmatched. The CDR3 spans 16 residues. The CDR3, as DNA: TGTGCCAGCAGCCAAGACGGGACAGGGGGCGAGGACGAGCAGTACTTC. As protein: CASSQDGTGGEDEQYF.

V usage is TRBV4-1 and J usage is TRBJ2-3; a possible D gene is TRBD2 (6 bases). Trimming took 3 bases from V and 6 from J, leaving 10 bases between them. The CDR3 consists of 13 residues. Germline V gene data show CDR1 as MGHRA and CDR2 as YSYEKL. CDR3 protein: CASSQTRVDTQYF. The CDR3 DNA reads TGCGCCAGCAGCCAGACTAGGGTGGATACGCAGTATTTT.

This clone has only one observation. V usage is TRBV7-6 and J usage is TRBJ1-1; 7 bases fit TRBD1. This CDR3 comprises 14 residues. Germline V gene lookup returns CDR1 SGHVS and CDR2 FNYEAQ. J lost 4 bases, V lost 1 base, and 3 bases had no gene match. CDR3 DNA: TGTGCCAGCAGCTTAGACTCAGGGGGCACTGAAGCTTTCTTT. Residues: CASSLDSGGTEAFF.

This rearrangement joins TRBV6-6 to TRBJ2-2; tentative D call: TRBD1 (6 bases). The V end was cut by 2 bases, the J end by 3 bases, with 7 bases between. This CDR3 has 14 residues. The germline CDR1 and CDR2 sequences are MNHNY and SVGAGI (reference sequence). In DNA form, the CDR3 reads TGTGCCAGCAGTTACGCAGGGGACACCGGGGAGCTGTTTTTT. Translation gives CASSYAGDTGELFF.

CDR3 protein: CASSSQRDSSTDTQYF. DNA of the CDR3: TGCGCCAGCAGCTCCCAGCGGGATTCTAGCACAGATACGCAGTATTTT. V and J are TRBV5-1 and TRBJ2-3; 7 positions agree with TRBD2. The CDR3 runs to 16 residues. Trimming took 3 bases from V and 0 from J; bases not matched to a gene: 7. CDR1 is SGHRS, CDR2 YFSETQ, per germline.

The chain carries TRBV7-9 and TRBJ2-1, with TRBD2 matching 7 bases. CDR1 SEHNR and CDR2 FQNEAQ come from the germline V gene (reference sequence). The CDR3 length is 15 residues. The V and J ends lost 2 bases and 1 base, in that order; junction bases with no gene match: 2. CDR3 sequence (DNA): TGTGCCAGCAGCTTAAAGCGGGGATCCTACAATGAGCAGTTCTTC. This sequence encodes CASSLKRGSYNEQFF.

This rearrangement joins TRBV4-2 to TRBJ2-7; 9 nucleotides align to TRBD2. Germline V gene data show CDR1 as LGHNA and CDR2 as YNFKEQ. V lost 2 bases to trimming and J lost 0 bases; unmatched junction nucleotides: 2. This CDR3 contains 15 residues. Here the CDR3 DNA reads TGTGCCAGCAGCCAATCGACTAGCGGCTCCTACGAGCAGTACTTC. Its protein product is CASSQSTSGSYEQYF.

This sequence joins TRBV19 and TRBJ1-4; 8 bases line up with TRBD1. The CDR3 runs 14 residues. V shed 2 bases and J 8 bases; nucleotides not matched to a gene: 4. Germline assignment: CDR1 LNHDA and CDR2 SQIVND (reference sequence). This CDR3 reads CASSIMGQVEKLFF. CDR3 sequence (DNA): TGTGCCAGTAGTATAATGGGACAGGTCGAAAAACTGTTTTTT.

This rearrangement joins TRBV19 to TRBJ1-1; TRBD1 might be the D (6 bases). This CDR3 region has 14 residues. Trimming shortened V by 5 bases and J by 3 bases, and 13 bases separated the two germline ends. Looked up from germline, CDR1 is LNHDA and CDR2 is SQIVND (reference sequence). The CDR3 coding sequence is TGTGCCAGTAGTCCACGGACAGAAGACACTGAAGCTTTCTTT. As protein: CASSPRTEDTEAFF. The complete variable domain, with remaining parts taken from reference TRBV19 and TRBJ1-1, reads DGGITQSPKYLFRKEGQNVTLSCEQNLNHDAMYWYRQDPGQGLRLIYYSQIVNDFQKGDIAEGYSVSREKKESFPLTVTSAQKNPTAFYLCASSPRTEDTEAFFGQGTRLTVV.

The chain combines TRBV7-2 with TRBJ2-1; 7 bases align to TRBD2. V dropped 1 base and J dropped 6; count of bases not matched to a gene: 9. Germline V gives CDR1 SGHTA, CDR2 FQGNSA. The CDR3 runs to 16 residues. The chain's CDR3 is CASSLVVAGAFNEQFF. The CDR3 coding sequence is TGTGCCAGCAGCTTAGTGGTGGCGGGAGCTTTCAATGAGCAGTTCTTC.

This rearrangement joins TRBV3-1 (or the pseudogene TRBV3-2) to TRBJ2-7; TRBD1 matches 8 bases. The V gene's germline CDR1 is LGHDT and CDR2 YNNKEL (reference sequence). The V gene end was trimmed by 0 bases and the J gene end by 9 bases; junction bases not matched to a gene: 7. The CDR3 loop spans 14 amino acids. The DNA of the CDR3 is TGTGCCAGCAGCCAAGAGGACAGGGACGTACGGCAGTACTTC. Translated: CASSQEDRDVRQYF.

The chain has TRBV3-1 (or the pseudogene TRBV3-2) and TRBJ1-4; D unclear. The CDR3 contains 16 residues. Trimming left V 4 bases short and J 0 bases short, with 12 bases between. Germline values: CDR1 LGHDT, CDR2 YNNKEL (reference sequence). This CDR3 is CASSPFTGSTNEKLFF. The CDR3 bases are TGTGCCAGCAGCCCATTCACCGGGTCAACTAATGAAAAACTGTTTTTT.

The chain joins TRBV7-8 to TRBJ1-1; 7 bases match TRBD1. V trimming: 0 bases; J trimming: 5 bases; junction bases outside the gene matches: 9. Germline loops: CDR1 SGHVS, CDR2 FQNEAQ. This CDR3 region has 16 residues. CDR3 sequence: CASSLAVQGVETEAFF. Here the CDR3 DNA reads TGTGCCAGCAGCTTAGCGGTGCAGGGGGTTGAAACTGAAGCTTTCTTT.

This chain links TRBV28 with TRBJ2-1, with unresolved D. This CDR3 is 13 amino acids long. Germline values: CDR1 MDHEN, CDR2 SYDVKM. Trimming shortened V by 1 base and J by 13 bases, and 14 bases separated the two germline ends. CDR3 protein: CASSLSATLVQFF. As DNA, the CDR3 is TGTGCCAGCAGTTTATCCGCTACTTTAGTCCAGTTCTTC.

The V call is TRBV10-3, the J call TRBJ1-6; 7 nucleotides agree with TRBD1. From germline, CDR1 is ENHRY and CDR2 SYGVKD. The CDR3 has 15 residues. V lost 0 bases, J lost 4 bases, and 0 bases stayed unmatched. The CDR3 sequence: CAISESTGYNSPLHF. The CDR3 DNA sequence: TGTGCCATCAGTGAGTCGACAGGGTATAATTCACCCCTCCACTTT.

There are a few counts of this clone. The V call is TRBV7-9, the J call TRBJ1-4; 8 positions agree with TRBD1. CDR3 length: 14 residues. Losses at the gene ends were 5 bases for V and 7 bases for J; bases not matched to a gene: 6. Germline values: CDR1 SEHNR, CDR2 FQNEAQ (reference sequence). DNA for the CDR3: TGTGCCAGCAGCACCGGGACAGGTAGTGAAAAACTGTTTTTT. Translating it yields CASSTGTGSEKLFF.

This clone was observed a single time. The chain carries TRBV18 and TRBJ2-5, with D possibly TRBD1 on 5 matching bases. V lost 6 bases and J 1 base, leaving 9 bases between the germline ends. The V gene's germline CDR1 is KGHSH and CDR2 LQKENI. The CDR3 covers 13 residues. CDR3 sequence (DNA): TGTGCCAGCTCTCAGACAGTCCAAGAGACCCAGTACTTC. It specifies CASSQTVQETQYF.

This clone is a singleton in its sample. The rearrangement joins TRBV18 to TRBJ2-7, with D maybe TRBD2 (6 bases). Trimming cost V 3 bases and J 5 bases, with 17 bases left between them. The CDR3 runs to 15 residues. The germline CDR1 and CDR2 sequences are KGHSH and LQKENI. In nucleotides, the CDR3 is TGTGCCAGCTCACCTACCTGGGGTAGCGGCCACGAGCAGTACTTC. Amino acid sequence: CASSPTWGSGHEQYF.

This chain joins TRBV5-4 and TRBJ2-7; 7 bases line up with TRBD2. The germline V gene has CDR1 SGHNT and CDR2 YYREEE (reference sequence). The length of the CDR3 is 15 residues. V was clipped by 5 bases and J by 5 bases; unmatched bases: 13. The CDR3 region is CASRGPGAGTHEQYF. As DNA, the CDR3 is TGTGCCAGCAGGGGACCTGGAGCGGGAACCCACGAGCAGTACTTC.

J is TRBJ2-5 and V is TRBV5-1; D call uncertain. Germline CDR1 and CDR2: SGHRS and YFSETQ. The CDR3 extends over 13 amino acids. Trimming shortened V by 1 base and J by 5 bases, and 9 bases separated the two germline ends. CDR3 bases: TGCGCCAGCAGCTTGTTTCGTTATGAGACCCAGTACTTC. Amino acids: CASSLFRYETQYF.

This clone turned up a few times. V gene TRBV3-1 (or the pseudogene TRBV3-2) combines with J gene TRBJ2-1, with D possibly being TRBD1 (6 bases). CDR3 length equals 11 residues. Germline CDR1 is LGHDT and CDR2 is YNNKEL (reference sequence). With 3 bases removed from V and 10 bases from J, the gap between germline ends came to 7 bases. Written as DNA, the CDR3 is TGTGCCAGCAGCCATGGGGGCGAGCAGTTCTTC. Protein product: CASSHGGEQFF.

The chain recombines TRBV30 with TRBJ1-4; TRBD1 matches 8 bases. After removal of 0 bases from V and 6 bases from J, the junction contained 0 bases not matched to a gene. CDR1 is GTSNPN, CDR2 SVGIG, per germline (reference sequence). This CDR3 contains 13 residues. CDR3: CAWSVTGDEKLFF. CDR3 DNA sequence: TGTGCCTGGAGTGTGACAGGGGATGAAAAACTGTTTTTT.

The rearrangement joins TRBV7-2 to TRBJ1-2; TRBD1 matches at 7 bases. With 4 bases clipped from V and 6 bases from J, the junction kept 8 bases outside the gene matches. CDR1 and CDR2 (germline): SGHTA, FQGNSA. This CDR3 region has 14 residues. The CDR3 is CASSYPTGLNGYTF. CDR3 nucleotides: TGTGCCAGCAGCTACCCGACAGGGTTGAATGGCTACACCTTC.